Shown below are 17 T cell receptor beta chains from a single sample sequenced in a study of blood T cell repertoires in COVID-19. TCRdb's copy holds only in-frame clones and misses some; the assay was immunoSEQ multiplex PCR. The data contain approximately 240,000 clones, more than 70% of them singletons. The sample comprised peripheral blood. All receptors come from a woman aged 35 to 49 who had recovered from COVID-19.

The table lists this clone with a few counts. This rearrangement joins TRBV19 to TRBJ2-5; 8 positions match TRBD1. V was clipped by 5 bases and J by 5 bases; unmatched bases: 4. Germline V gene lookup returns CDR1 LNHDA and CDR2 SQIVND (reference sequence). This CDR3 region has 13 residues. The CDR3 region has the DNA TGTGCCAGTAGTGCCCGGGACAGGGAGACCCAGTACTTC. It yields the protein CASSARDRETQYF.

The V and J genes are TRBV5-1 and TRBJ2-3; the match to TRBD1 covers 9 bases. The CDR3 totals 16 residues. V was pared by 5 bases and J by 3 bases, with 10 bases of the junction left unmatched. Germline CDR1 reads SGHRS; CDR2 reads YFSETQ. The chain's CDR3 is CASSSPTGGRTDTQYF. The CDR3, as DNA: TGCGCCAGCAGTTCACCGACAGGGGGTAGGACAGATACGCAGTATTTT.

The rearrangement joins TRBV27 to TRBJ2-5; D uncertain. The length of the CDR3 is 13 residues. Germline CDR1 reads MNHEY; CDR2 reads SMNVEV (reference sequence). V was pared by 3 bases and J by 9 bases, with 14 bases between. CDR3 protein: CASSLSAIAAQYF. As DNA, the CDR3 is TGTGCCAGCAGTTTGAGTGCGATCGCGGCCCAGTACTTC.

The chain joins TRBV18 to TRBJ2-7; 8 nucleotides agree with TRBD1. The CDR3 has 15 residues. Trimming took 5 bases from V and 3 from J; bases not matched to a gene: 9. Germline V lookup: CDR1 KGHSH, CDR2 LQKENI. This chain's CDR3 is CASSETGTGLYEQYF. For the CDR3, the DNA is TGTGCCAGCTCAGAAACCGGGACAGGTCTCTACGAGCAGTACTTC.

The chain combines TRBV7-8 with TRBJ2-3, with TRBD1 matching 9 bases. Germline V gene sequence: CDR1 SGHVS, CDR2 FQNEAQ. CDR3 length: 16 amino acids. V lost 5 bases, J lost 4 bases, and 10 bases stayed unmatched. The chain's CDR3 is CASSGLGTGSADTQYF. CDR3 nucleotides: TGTGCCAGCAGCGGCCTTGGGACAGGGAGCGCAGATACGCAGTATTTT.

The V call is TRBV6-1, the J call TRBJ2-5; 8 bases map to TRBD1. V shed 3 bases, J shed 5 bases, and the junction held 8 bases outside the gene matches. Germline V lookup: CDR1 MNHNS, CDR2 SASEGT. The CDR3 is made up of 15 amino acids. The CDR3 is CASSDIGQGVETQYF. For the CDR3, the DNA is TGTGCCAGCAGTGATATTGGACAGGGCGTGGAGACCCAGTACTTC.

The chain's CDR3 is CASSTDRANQPQHF. For the CDR3, the DNA is TGTGCCAGTAGTACAGACAGGGCAAATCAGCCCCAGCATTTT. The V call is TRBV19, the J call TRBJ1-5; 7 bases line up with TRBD1. The germline V gene encodes CDR1 LNHDA and CDR2 SQIVND (reference sequence). J gave up 4 bases and V 4 bases, and 4 bases lay outside the gene matches. The CDR3 extends over 14 amino acids.

The chain employs TRBV6-5 and TRBJ1-2; 7 nucleotides align to TRBD1. Germline CDR1 reads MNHEY; CDR2 reads SVGAGI. The V gene end was trimmed by 6 bases and the J gene end by 2 bases; junction bases not matched to a gene: 3. The CDR3 runs 13 residues. The CDR3: CASRQGQNYGYTF. Written as DNA, the CDR3 is TGTGCCAGCAGGCAGGGACAGAACTATGGCTACACCTTC.

CDR3 in amino acids: CASSRAGDYQPQHF. The CDR3 DNA reads TGTGCCAGCAGCCGGGCGGGGGATTATCAGCCCCAGCATTTT. This rearrangement joins TRBV6-5 to TRBJ1-5; weak D call: TRBD1 (5 bases). This CDR3 spans 14 amino acids. V lost 6 bases and J 5 bases, leaving 14 bases between the germline ends. The germline V gene encodes CDR1 MNHEY and CDR2 SVGAGI.

The V call is TRBV5-6, the J call TRBJ1-6; 8 nucleotides line up with TRBD1. Germline CDR1 is SGHDT and CDR2 is YYEEEE. With 2 bases clipped from V and 3 bases from J, the junction kept 1 base outside the gene matches. This CDR3 has 15 amino acids. CDR3 region: CASSFTGGYNSPLHF. CDR3 coding DNA: TGTGCCAGCAGCTTCACAGGGGGCTATAATTCACCCCTCCACTTT.

The CDR3 spells CASGRTGGANQPQHF. The CDR3 DNA is TGTGCCAGCGGGCGGACAGGGGGCGCGAATCAGCCCCAGCATTTT. The V gene is TRBV6-5, the J gene TRBJ1-5; 11 nucleotides agree with TRBD1. Germline V lookup: CDR1 MNHEY, CDR2 SVGAGI. Germline trimming cut 8 bases from V and 4 bases from J; bases unmatched to any gene: 7. The CDR3 length is 15 residues.

The V and J genes are TRBV15 and TRBJ2-7, with a tentative D call TRBD2 (7 bases). Germline V gene sequence: CDR1 LNHNV, CDR2 YYDKDF (reference sequence). V was clipped by 1 base and J by 4 bases, with 20 bases between them. This CDR3 region has 17 residues. CDR3 nucleotide sequence: TGTGCCACCAGCAGAGCCGGGGGGCAGACGTGGTCTTACGAGCAGTACTTC. It codes for CATSRAGGQTWSYEQYF.

The V gene is TRBV27, the J gene TRBJ2-1; 14 positions agree with TRBD2. V lost 5 bases, J lost 9 bases, and 9 bases stayed unmatched. Germline V gives CDR1 MNHEY, CDR2 SMNVEV (reference sequence). The CDR3 totals 16 residues. CDR3 loop: CASSPTGTSGGFEQFF. The CDR3 DNA reads TGTGCCAGCAGTCCTACCGGGACTAGCGGGGGTTTTGAGCAGTTCTTC.

The CDR3, as DNA: TGTGCCAGCTCCTTGAGGGTAGGGGAGCTGTTTTTT. Its protein product is CASSLRVGELFF. The gene calls are TRBV13 and TRBJ2-2, with D possibly being TRBD2 (5 bases). This CDR3 has 12 amino acids. The ends were cut back, 8 bases at V and 8 bases at J, with 12 bases in the middle. Germline CDR1 and CDR2: PRHDT and FYEKMQ (reference sequence).

The chain couples TRBV15 to TRBJ2-1; D may be TRBD1 (7 bases). CDR1 and CDR2 from the germline V gene are LNHNV and YYDKDF (reference sequence). V shed 0 bases and J shed 5 bases, with 11 bases lying between them. This CDR3 spans 15 amino acids. CDR3 coding DNA: TGTGCCACCAGCAGAGAGGGGGGACAGAACAATGAGCAGTTCTTC. Amino acid sequence: CATSREGGQNNEQFF.

This clone was observed once. The V gene is TRBV2, the J gene TRBJ1-5, with 8 bases identical to TRBD1. Germline V CDR1 and CDR2: SNHLY, FYNNEI. J was trimmed by 0 bases and V by 6 bases; bases with no gene match: 7. The CDR3 has 16 residues. DNA of the CDR3: TGTGCCAGCAGCCCGGACAGGGAAAATAGCAATCAGCCCCAGCATTTT. This codes for CASSPDRENSNQPQHF.

The CDR3 sequence: CASSLSGVRETQYF. DNA for the CDR3: TGTGCCAGCAGCTTGTCGGGGGTTAGGGAGACCCAGTACTTC. The chain joins TRBV5-6 to TRBJ2-5; a possible D gene is TRBD2 (6 bases). The germline V and J ends were trimmed by 1 base and 5 bases, with 12 bases remaining between them. CDR3 length: 14 residues. Germline lookup yields CDR1 SGHDT and CDR2 YYEEEE.